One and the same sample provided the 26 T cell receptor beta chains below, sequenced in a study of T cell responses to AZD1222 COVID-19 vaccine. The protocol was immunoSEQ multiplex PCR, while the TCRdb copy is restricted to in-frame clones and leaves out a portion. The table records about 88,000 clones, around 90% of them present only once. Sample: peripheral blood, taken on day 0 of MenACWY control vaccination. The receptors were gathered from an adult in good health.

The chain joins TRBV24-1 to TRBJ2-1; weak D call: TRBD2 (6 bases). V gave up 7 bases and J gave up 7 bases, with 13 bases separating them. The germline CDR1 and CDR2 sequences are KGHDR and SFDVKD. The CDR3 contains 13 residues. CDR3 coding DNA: TGTGCCACCAGCCCTAAGGCGGGGAATGAGCAGTTCTTC. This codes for CATSPKAGNEQFF.

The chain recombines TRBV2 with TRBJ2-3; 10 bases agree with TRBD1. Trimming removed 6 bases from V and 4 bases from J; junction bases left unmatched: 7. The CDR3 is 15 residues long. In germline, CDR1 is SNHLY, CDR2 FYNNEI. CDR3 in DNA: TGTGCCAGCAGCCCGGGACAGGGGACCTCAGATACGCAGTATTTT. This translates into CASSPGQGTSDTQYF.

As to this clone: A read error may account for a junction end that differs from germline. CDR3 region: CASSFIPYHSPLHF. CDR3 sequence (DNA): TGTGCCAGCAGTTTTATTCCCTATCATTCACCCCTCCACTTT. V and J are TRBV25-1 and TRBJ1-6; no firm D call. CDR1 is MGHDK and CDR2 is SYGVNS in the germline V gene. The CDR3 length is 14 residues.

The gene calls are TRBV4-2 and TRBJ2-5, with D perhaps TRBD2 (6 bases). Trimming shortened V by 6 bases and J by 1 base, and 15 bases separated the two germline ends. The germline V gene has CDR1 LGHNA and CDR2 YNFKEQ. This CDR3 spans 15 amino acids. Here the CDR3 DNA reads TGTGCCAGCAGTCCAACGCGGGGAGCCCAAGAGACCCAGTACTTC. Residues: CASSPTRGAQETQYF.

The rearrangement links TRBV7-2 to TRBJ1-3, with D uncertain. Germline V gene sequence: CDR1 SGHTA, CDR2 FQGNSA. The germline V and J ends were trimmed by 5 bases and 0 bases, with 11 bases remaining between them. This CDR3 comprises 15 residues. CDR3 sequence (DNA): TGTGCCAGCAGCCGTACAGAGAACTCTGGAAACACCATATATTTT. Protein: CASSRTENSGNTIYF.

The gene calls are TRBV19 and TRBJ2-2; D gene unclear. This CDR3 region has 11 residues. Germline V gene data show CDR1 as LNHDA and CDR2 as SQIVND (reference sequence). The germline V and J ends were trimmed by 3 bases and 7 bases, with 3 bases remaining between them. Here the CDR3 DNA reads TGTGCCAGTAGTATGGGCGGGGAGCTGTTTTTT. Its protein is CASSMGGELFF.

CDR3 bases: TGTGCCAGCAGTGAACTAACGGGAGTTGGTTCACCCCTCCACTTT. It specifies CASSELTGVGSPLHF. The genes are TRBV6-1 and TRBJ1-6; D unresolved. V was clipped by 2 bases and J by 9 bases, with 14 bases between them. Per the germline V gene, CDR1 is MNHNS and CDR2 is SASEGT. The CDR3 loop spans 15 amino acids.

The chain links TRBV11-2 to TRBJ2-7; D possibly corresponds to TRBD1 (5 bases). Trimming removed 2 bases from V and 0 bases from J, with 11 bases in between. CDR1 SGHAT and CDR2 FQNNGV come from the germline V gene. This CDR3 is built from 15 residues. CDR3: CASSLKGKSSYEQYF. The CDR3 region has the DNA TGTGCCAGCAGCTTAAAGGGGAAGAGCTCCTACGAGCAGTACTTC.

DNA of the CDR3: TGCGCCAGCAGCACTGGACAGCTTAATGAGCAGTTCTTC. This translates into CASSTGQLNEQFF. The V call is TRBV5-1, the J call TRBJ2-1, with D possibly TRBD1 on 6 matching bases. This CDR3 comprises 13 residues. Trimming took off 4 bases at V and 7 bases at J, with 12 bases between the two ends. From germline, CDR1 is SGHRS and CDR2 YFSETQ. Full variable domain (rest looked up from reference TRBV5-1 and TRBJ2-1): KAGVTQTPRYLIKTRGQQVTLSCSPISGHRSVSWYQQTPGQGLQFLFEYFSETQRNKGNFPGRFSGRQFSNSRSEMNVSTLELGDSALYLCASSTGQLNEQFFGPGTRLTVL.

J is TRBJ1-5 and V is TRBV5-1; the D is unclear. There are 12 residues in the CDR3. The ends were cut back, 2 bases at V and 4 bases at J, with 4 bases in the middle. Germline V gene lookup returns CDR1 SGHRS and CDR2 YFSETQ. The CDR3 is CASSLRNQPQHF. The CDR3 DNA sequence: TGCGCCAGCAGCTTACGGAATCAGCCCCAGCATTTT.

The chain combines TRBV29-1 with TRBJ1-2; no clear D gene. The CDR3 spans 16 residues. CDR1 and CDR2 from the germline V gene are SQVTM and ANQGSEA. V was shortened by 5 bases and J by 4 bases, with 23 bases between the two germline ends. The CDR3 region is CSVSRIPSPPVYGYTF. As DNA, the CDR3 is TGCAGCGTTTCCAGGATTCCCAGCCCCCCGGTCTATGGCTACACCTTC.

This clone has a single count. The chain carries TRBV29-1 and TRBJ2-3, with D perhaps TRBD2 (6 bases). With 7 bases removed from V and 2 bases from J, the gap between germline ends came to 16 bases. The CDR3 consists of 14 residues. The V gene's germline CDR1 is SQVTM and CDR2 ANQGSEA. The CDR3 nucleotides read TGCAGCGCCGGGGACTGGGTAACCACAGATACGCAGTATTTT. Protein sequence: CSAGDWVTTDTQYF.

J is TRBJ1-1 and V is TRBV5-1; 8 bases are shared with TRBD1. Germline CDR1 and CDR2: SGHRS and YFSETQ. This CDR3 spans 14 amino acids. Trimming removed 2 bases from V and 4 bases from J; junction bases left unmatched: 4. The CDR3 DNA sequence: TGCGCCAGCAGCTTCCGAACAGGGGGCACTGAAGCTTTCTTT. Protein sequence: CASSFRTGGTEAFF.

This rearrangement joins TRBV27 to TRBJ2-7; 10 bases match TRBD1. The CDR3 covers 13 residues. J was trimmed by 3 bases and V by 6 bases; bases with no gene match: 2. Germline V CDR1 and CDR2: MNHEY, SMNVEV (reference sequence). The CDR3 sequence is CASSWDRGYEQYF. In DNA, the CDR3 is TGTGCCAGCAGCTGGGACAGGGGCTACGAGCAGTACTTC.

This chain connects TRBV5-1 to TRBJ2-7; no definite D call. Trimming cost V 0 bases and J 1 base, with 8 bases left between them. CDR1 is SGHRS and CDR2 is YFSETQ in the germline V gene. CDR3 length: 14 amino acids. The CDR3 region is CASSLGAWSYEQYF. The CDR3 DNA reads TGCGCCAGCAGCTTGGGGGCCTGGTCCTACGAGCAGTACTTC.

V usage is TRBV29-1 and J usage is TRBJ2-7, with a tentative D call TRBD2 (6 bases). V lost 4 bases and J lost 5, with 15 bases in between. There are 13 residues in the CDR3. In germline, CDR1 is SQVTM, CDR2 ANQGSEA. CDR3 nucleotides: TGCAGCGTTGCACGGGAGCGGGTCGACGAGCAGTACTTC. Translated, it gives CSVARERVDEQYF.

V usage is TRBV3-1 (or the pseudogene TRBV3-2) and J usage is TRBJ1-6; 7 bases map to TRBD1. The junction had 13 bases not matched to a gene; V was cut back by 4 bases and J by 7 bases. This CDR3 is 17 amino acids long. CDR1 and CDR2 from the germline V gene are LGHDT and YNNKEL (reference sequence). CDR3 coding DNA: TGTGCCAGCAGCCTGGGTACGACCGGAGGGGGCAATTCACCCCTCCACTTT. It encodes CASSLGTTGGGNSPLHF.

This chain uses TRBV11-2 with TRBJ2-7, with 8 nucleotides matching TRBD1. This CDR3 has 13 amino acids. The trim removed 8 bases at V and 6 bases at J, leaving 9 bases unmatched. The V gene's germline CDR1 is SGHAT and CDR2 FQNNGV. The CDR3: CASGGQVTSEQYF. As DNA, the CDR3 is TGTGCCAGCGGGGGACAGGTCACCTCCGAGCAGTACTTC.

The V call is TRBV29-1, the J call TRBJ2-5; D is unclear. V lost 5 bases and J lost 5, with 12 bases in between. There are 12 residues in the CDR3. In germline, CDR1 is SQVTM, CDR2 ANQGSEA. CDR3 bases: TGCAGCGTTCATGGAGAGGTGGAGACCCAGTACTTC. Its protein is CSVHGEVETQYF.

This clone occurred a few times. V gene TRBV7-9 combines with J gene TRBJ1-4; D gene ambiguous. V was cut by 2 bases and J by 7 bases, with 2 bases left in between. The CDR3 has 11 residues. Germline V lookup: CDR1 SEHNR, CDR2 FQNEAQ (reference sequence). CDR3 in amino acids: CASSLSEKLFF. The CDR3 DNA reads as TGTGCCAGCAGCTTATCTGAAAAACTGTTTTTT.

The CDR3 bases are TGTGCCAGCAGTCCGTACAGGGGGGAAGTTGGGGGTGAGCAGTTCTTC. Protein product: CASSPYRGEVGGEQFF. The rearrangement joins TRBV28 to TRBJ2-1, with TRBD1 matching 8 bases. This CDR3 contains 16 residues. Germline CDR1 MDHEN, CDR2 SYDVKM. V lost 5 bases and J lost 9; bases outside the gene matches: 15.

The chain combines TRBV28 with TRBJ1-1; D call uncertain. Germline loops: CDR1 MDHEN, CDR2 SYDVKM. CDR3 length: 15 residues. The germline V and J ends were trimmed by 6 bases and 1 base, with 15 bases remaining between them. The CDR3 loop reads CASSSISNPNTEAFF. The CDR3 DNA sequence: TGTGCCAGCAGCTCAATAAGTAACCCGAACACTGAAGCTTTCTTT.

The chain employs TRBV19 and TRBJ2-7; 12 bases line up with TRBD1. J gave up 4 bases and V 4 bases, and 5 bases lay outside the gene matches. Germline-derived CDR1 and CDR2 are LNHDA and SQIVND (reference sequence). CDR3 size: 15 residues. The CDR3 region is CASSTWGQGAYEQYF. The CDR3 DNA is TGTGCCAGTAGTACGTGGGGACAGGGGGCATACGAGCAGTACTTC.

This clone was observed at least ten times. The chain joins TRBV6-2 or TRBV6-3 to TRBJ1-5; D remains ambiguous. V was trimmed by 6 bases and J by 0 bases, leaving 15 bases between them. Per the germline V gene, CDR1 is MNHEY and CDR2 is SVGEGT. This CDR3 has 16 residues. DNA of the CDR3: TGTGCCAGCAGCCTTCAAGAGCGGGGTAGCAATCAGCCCCAGCATTTT. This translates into CASSLQERGSNQPQHF.

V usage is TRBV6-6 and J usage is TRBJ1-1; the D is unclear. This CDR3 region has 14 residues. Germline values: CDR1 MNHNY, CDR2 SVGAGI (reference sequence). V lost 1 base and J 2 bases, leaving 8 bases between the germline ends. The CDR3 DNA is TGTGCCAGCAGTTACTACAGACAAAACACTGAAGCTTTCTTT. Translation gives CASSYYRQNTEAFF.

CDR3 nucleotide sequence: TGCGCCAGCAGCTTGTTTAGCGTTGCGAACACCGGGGAGCTGTTTTTT. Amino acid sequence: CASSLFSVANTGELFF. The V and J genes are TRBV5-1 and TRBJ2-2; possibly TRBD2 for D (5 bases). V lost 1 base to trimming and J lost 0 bases, with 10 bases between them. The CDR3 is 16 amino acids. From germline, CDR1 is SGHRS and CDR2 YFSETQ.